The entry below describes one T cell receptor (beta chain). The data were obtained in a study of blood T cell repertoires in COVID-19. The overall study: Material from acute and convalescent COVID-19 was sourced from the United States, Italy and Spain. T cells, B-cell-depleted T cells, or PBMCs provided the cDNA or gDNA that served as material.

CDR3 length equals 16 residues. Trimming removed 4 bases at V and 9 bases at J, with 23 bases between. From germline, CDR1 is SGHNT and CDR2 YYREEE (reference sequence). Authors' processing steps: The assay estimated nucleated cells by amplifying reference gene primers. Produced via immunoSEQ multiplex PCR; TCRdb's table is partial and in-frame only. The D gene and trimming were derived from the DNA, and the V and J assignments and clone size from that table. The sample holds 150,000 to 200,000 clones; about 88% are singletons and the top ten take roughly 7.3%. The origin of this receptor is a woman of 80 years or more in a cohort sampled during active or convalescent COVID-19. The chain carries TRBV5-4 and TRBJ2-1; unclear D gene. The sequenced material came from peripheral blood. CDR3 sequence: CASSSPTRLSYPEQFF. The CDR3 bases are TGTGCCAGCAGCAGCCCTACGCGACTCTCGTACCCTGAGCAGTTCTTC. The full variable domain, with the rest looked up from reference TRBV5-4 and TRBJ2-1, is ETGVTQSPTHLIKTRGQQVTLRCSSQSGHNTVSWYQQALGQGPQFIFQYYREEENGRGNFPPRFSGLQFPNYSSELNVNALELDDSALYLCASSSPTRLSYPEQFFGPGTRLTVL.